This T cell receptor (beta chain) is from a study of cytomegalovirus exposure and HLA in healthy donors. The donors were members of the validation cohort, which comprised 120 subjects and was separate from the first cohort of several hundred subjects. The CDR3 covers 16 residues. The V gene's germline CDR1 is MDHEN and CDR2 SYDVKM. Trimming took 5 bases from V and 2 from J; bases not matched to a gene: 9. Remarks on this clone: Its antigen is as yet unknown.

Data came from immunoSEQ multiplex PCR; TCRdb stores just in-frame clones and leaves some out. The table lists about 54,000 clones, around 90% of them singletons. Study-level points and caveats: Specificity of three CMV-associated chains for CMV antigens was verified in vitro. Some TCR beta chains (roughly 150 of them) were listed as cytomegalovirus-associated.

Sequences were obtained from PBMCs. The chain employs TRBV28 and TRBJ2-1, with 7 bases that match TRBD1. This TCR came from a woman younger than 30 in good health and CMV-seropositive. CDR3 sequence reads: CASSGPRQGAYNEQFF. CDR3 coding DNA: TGTGCCAGCAGTGGCCCAAGGCAGGGGGCCTACAATGAGCAGTTCTTC.